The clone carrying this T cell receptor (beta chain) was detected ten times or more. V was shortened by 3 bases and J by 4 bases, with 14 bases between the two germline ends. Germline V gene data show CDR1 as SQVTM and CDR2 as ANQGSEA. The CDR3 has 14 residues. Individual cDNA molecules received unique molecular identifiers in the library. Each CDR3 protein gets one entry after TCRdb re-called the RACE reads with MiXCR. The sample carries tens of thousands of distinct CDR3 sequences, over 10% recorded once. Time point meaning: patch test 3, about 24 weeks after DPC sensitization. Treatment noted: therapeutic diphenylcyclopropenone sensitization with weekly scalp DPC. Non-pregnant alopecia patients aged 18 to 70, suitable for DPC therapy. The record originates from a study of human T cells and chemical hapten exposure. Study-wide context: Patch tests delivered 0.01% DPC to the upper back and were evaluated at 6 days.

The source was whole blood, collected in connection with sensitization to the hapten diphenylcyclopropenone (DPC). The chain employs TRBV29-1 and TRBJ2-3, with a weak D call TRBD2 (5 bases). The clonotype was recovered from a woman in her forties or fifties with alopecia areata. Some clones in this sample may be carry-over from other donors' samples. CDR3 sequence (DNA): TGCAGCGTTGAGGAGCGGTTAGGTGCAGATACGCAGTATTTT. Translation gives CSVEERLGADTQYF.